These T cell receptor beta chains were read from a single sample in a study of T cells after yellow fever vaccination. TCRdb reprocessed the 5' RACE reads with MiXCR, giving one entry per CDR3 protein. The sample holds some 300,000 distinct CDR3 sequences, about 8.3% seen once. Sequences were derived from PBMCs, sampled roughly 46 days after the first yellow fever vaccination. The receptors originated from a man between 18 and 35 years old who received the YFV17D yellow fever vaccine. Each CDR3 is given without its conserved first and last residue. A D gene is named only where the DNA matches it firmly.

V gene: TRBV20-1
J gene: TRBJ2-7
D gene: TRBD1
CDR3 protein: SAQGQSSYEQY

V gene: TRBV20-1
J gene: TRBJ2-5
D gene: TRBD2
CDR3 protein: SARISGGVETQY

V gene: TRBV7-3
J gene: TRBJ2-2
D gene: -
CDR3 protein: ASSSRGNTGELF

V gene: TRBV4-3
J gene: TRBJ2-1
D gene: TRBD2
CDR3 protein: ASSQRPSGTNEQF

V gene: TRBV9
J gene: TRBJ2-1
D gene: -
CDR3 protein: ASSDERSSYNEQF

V gene: TRBV4-2
J gene: TRBJ2-7
D gene: -
CDR3 protein: ASSQGLSMWYEQY

V gene: TRBV5-4
J gene: TRBJ2-3
D gene: -
CDR3 protein: ASSLNGITTDTQY

V gene: TRBV28
J gene: TRBJ2-5
D gene: TRBD1
CDR3 protein: ASSSDRAQETQY

V gene: TRBV10-2
J gene: TRBJ2-7
D gene: -
CDR3 protein: ASNFEGSYEQY

V gene: TRBV7-2
J gene: TRBJ2-7
D gene: -
CDR3 protein: ASSRSGTRDSYEQY

V gene: TRBV24-1
J gene: TRBJ2-5
D gene: TRBD1
CDR3 protein: ATSDPRTGGMETQY

V gene: TRBV5-1
J gene: TRBJ1-4
D gene: -
CDR3 protein: ASSLVYGPATNEKLF

V gene: TRBV21-1
J gene: TRBJ1-2
D gene: -
CDR3 protein: ASRGRFGYT

V gene: TRBV5-1
J gene: TRBJ2-3
D gene: -
CDR3 protein: ASSYPQGPVTDTQY

V gene: TRBV7-2
J gene: TRBJ1-2
D gene: -
CDR3 protein: ASSPRGVYGYT

V gene: TRBV10-3
J gene: TRBJ1-1
D gene: TRBD1
CDR3 protein: AIWTGDQVTEAF

V gene: TRBV5-4
J gene: TRBJ2-1
D gene: TRBD2
CDR3 protein: ASSPAGGGPYNEQF

V gene: TRBV5-1
J gene: TRBJ2-1
D gene: -
CDR3 protein: ASSFSRGPIYNEQF

V gene: TRBV15
J gene: TRBJ2-3
D gene: -
CDR3 protein: ATSRDQDTQY

V gene: TRBV20-1
J gene: TRBJ2-1
D gene: -
CDR3 protein: SARDLSGTGEQF

V gene: TRBV20-1
J gene: TRBJ1-6
D gene: TRBD1
CDR3 protein: SASNTGDSPLH

V gene: TRBV3-1
J gene: TRBJ1-6
D gene: -
CDR3 protein: ASSTSERYNSPLH

V gene: TRBV4-2
J gene: TRBJ2-7
D gene: -
CDR3 protein: ASSQDPGTYYEQY

V gene: TRBV3-1
J gene: TRBJ2-6
D gene: -
CDR3 protein: ASSPRIGSGANVLT

V gene: TRBV6-5
J gene: TRBJ1-2
D gene: -
CDR3 protein: ASRERGGYT

V gene: TRBV12-3/TRBV12-4
J gene: TRBJ1-5
D gene: -
CDR3 protein: ASRSSVLSDQPQH

V gene: TRBV20-1
J gene: TRBJ1-4
D gene: TRBD1
CDR3 protein: SAKDRGINEKLF

V gene: TRBV29-1
J gene: TRBJ2-5
D gene: -
CDR3 protein: SVGVGETQY

V gene: TRBV29-1
J gene: TRBJ1-1
D gene: -
CDR3 protein: SVGHTGTEAF

V gene: TRBV12-3/TRBV12-4
J gene: TRBJ1-5
D gene: TRBD1
CDR3 protein: ASSVGTGFPH

V gene: TRBV7-2
J gene: TRBJ2-5
D gene: -
CDR3 protein: ASSLWDSPGETQY